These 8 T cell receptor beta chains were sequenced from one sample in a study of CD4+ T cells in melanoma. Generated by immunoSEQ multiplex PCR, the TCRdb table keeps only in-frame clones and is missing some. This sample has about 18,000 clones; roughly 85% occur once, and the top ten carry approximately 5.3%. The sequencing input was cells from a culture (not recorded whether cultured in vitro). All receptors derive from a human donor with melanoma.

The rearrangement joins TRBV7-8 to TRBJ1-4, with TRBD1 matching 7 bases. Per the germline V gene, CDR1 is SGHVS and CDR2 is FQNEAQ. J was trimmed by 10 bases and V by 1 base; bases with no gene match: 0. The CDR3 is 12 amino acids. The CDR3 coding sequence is TGTGCCAGCAGCTTAGACAGGGGAAAACTGTTTTTT. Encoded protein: CASSLDRGKLFF.

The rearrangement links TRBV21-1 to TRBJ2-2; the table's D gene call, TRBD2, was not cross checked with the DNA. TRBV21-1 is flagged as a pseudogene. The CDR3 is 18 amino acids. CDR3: CASSKRVGTPTLTGELFF. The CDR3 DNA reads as TGTGCCAGCAGCAAAAGGGTTGGGACTCCGACCCTCACCGGGGAGCTGTTTTTT.

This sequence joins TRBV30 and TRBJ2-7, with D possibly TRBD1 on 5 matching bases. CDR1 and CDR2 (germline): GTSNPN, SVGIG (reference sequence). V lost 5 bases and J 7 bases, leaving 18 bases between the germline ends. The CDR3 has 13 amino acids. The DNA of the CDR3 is TGTGCCTGGGGAAAGCAGGGTGGACGTGAGCAGTACTTC. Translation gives CAWGKQGGREQYF.

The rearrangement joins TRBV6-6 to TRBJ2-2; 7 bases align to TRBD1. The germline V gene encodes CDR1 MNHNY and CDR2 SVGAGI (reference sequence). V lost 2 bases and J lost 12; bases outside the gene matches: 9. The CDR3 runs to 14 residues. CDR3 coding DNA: TGTGCCAGCAGTTACAAACACGGGACAGTCAAGCTGTTTTTT. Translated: CASSYKHGTVKLFF.

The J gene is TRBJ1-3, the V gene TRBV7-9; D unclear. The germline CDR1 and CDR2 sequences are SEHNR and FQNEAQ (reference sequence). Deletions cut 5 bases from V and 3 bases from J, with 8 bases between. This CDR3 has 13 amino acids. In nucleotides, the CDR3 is TGTGCCAGCAGCCAAGGTGGTGGAAACACCATATATTTT. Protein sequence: CASSQGGGNTIYF.

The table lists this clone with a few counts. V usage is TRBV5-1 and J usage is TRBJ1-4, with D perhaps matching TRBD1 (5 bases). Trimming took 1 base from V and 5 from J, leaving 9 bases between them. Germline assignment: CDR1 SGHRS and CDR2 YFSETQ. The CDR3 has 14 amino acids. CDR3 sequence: CASSLSTANEKLFF. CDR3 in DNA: TGCGCCAGCAGCTTGTCGACAGCAAATGAAAAACTGTTTTTT.

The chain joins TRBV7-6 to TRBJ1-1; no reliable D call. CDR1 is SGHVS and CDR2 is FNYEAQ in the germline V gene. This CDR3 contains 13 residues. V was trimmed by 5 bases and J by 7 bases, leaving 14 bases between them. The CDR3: CASSPGSNREAFF. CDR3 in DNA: TGTGCCAGCAGCCCGGGGAGTAACCGTGAAGCTTTCTTT.

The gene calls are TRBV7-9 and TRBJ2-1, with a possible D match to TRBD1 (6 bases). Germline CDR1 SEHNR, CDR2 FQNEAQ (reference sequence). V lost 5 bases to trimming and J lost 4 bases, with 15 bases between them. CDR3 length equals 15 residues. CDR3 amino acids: CASSTKGHRYNEQFF. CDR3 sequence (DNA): TGTGCCAGCAGCACAAAGGGACACCGATACAATGAGCAGTTCTTC.